This T cell receptor beta chain emerged from a study of T cell responses to AZD1222 COVID-19 vaccine. Study results and caveats: White British donors predominated, females outnumbered males, and clonal diversity was possibly underestimated. Two AZD1222 administrations were followed by greater Spike-specific TCR breadth and depth. Along spike, vaccine-associated CD4 TCRs were found throughout, with dominance at 160-218 and 743-854. Repertoires in all cases were sampled only once the peak T cell response had passed.

The protocol was immunoSEQ multiplex PCR, while the TCRdb copy is restricted to in-frame clones and leaves out a portion. The sample records around 83,000 clones, roughly 83% being singletons. Per germline, CDR1 MGHRA and CDR2 YSYEKL. This CDR3 has 14 residues. J was trimmed by 13 bases and V by 2 bases; bases with no gene match: 9. For this clone: What it recognizes is unknown.

The receptor's source is an adult in good health. The sample was peripheral blood, taken on day 0 of AZD1222 vaccination. The chain couples TRBV4-1 to TRBJ2-1; 9 bases are a match to TRBD2. The CDR3 here is CASSQRNSGGSQFF. CDR3 coding DNA: TGCGCCAGCAGCCAACGAAATAGCGGGGGTTCACAGTTCTTC.